This entry describes one TCR beta chain. Documented time point: blood 4 weeks post-SBRT, at nephrectomy. Treatment: 15 Gy SBRT to primary tumor, nephrectomy 4 weeks later. Nephrectomy followed 15 Gy stereotactic body radiation by 4 weeks. Serial blood draws occurred at baseline and 2 and 4 weeks post-SBRT. The patient's renal cell carcinoma had clear cell pathology. The CDR3 loop spans 13 amino acids. The V gene lost 4 bases and the J gene lost 6 bases, with 13 bases spanning the gap. Germline V gene data show CDR1 as MNHEY and CDR2 as SVGAGI. This entry is derived from a study of radiation and T cells in renal cell carcinoma. Using immunoSEQ multiplex PCR, the repertoire was profiled, and TCRdb retains in-frame clones only, with some absent. Altogether about 43,000 clones are present, nearly 85% being singletons, with the ten largest covering roughly 30%.

The rearrangement uses TRBV6-5 and TRBJ2-7; weak D call: TRBD1 (5 bases). This TCR derives from an older woman with renal cell carcinoma. This material consisted of blood, taken from a patient whose treatment included radiotherapy and nephrectomy. The chain's CDR3 is CASSSPGPGEQYF. CDR3 nucleotides: TGTGCCAGCAGTTCCCCAGGGCCCGGCGAGCAGTACTTC.